This T cell receptor (beta chain) was observed in a study of blood T cell repertoires in COVID-19. Study information: Acute-phase and convalescent COVID-19 samples originated in the United States, Italy and Spain.

Participants were aged about 18 to 100 years from approximately 23 US areas. The method was immunoSEQ multiplex PCR; TCRdb's version includes in-frame clones alone and lacks a portion of them. This sample has about 310,000 clones, with 70% to 90% found just once. CDR1 SNHLY and CDR2 FYNNEI come from the germline V gene. Between the trimmed V and J ends, which lost 1 base and 0 bases, there was a span of 10 bases. The CDR3 extends over 15 amino acids. The V gene is TRBV2, the J gene TRBJ2-7; tentative D call: TRBD1 (5 bases). Sequenced sample: PBMCs or T cells enriched from blood (not recorded which). This clonotype was obtained from a young man who had recovered from COVID-19. The CDR3 here is CASSEEGRSSYEQYF. CDR3 sequence (DNA): TGTGCCAGCAGTGAAGAGGGGCGAAGCTCCTACGAGCAGTACTTC.